This TCR beta chain was captured by sequencing in a study of blood T cell repertoires in COVID-19. Overall study: Samples of COVID-19 (acute and convalescent) were obtained from the United States, Italy and Spain. From T cells, B-cell-depleted T cells, or PBMCs came the material, which was cDNA or gDNA.

Germline CDR1 is SGHKS and CDR2 is YYEKEE (reference sequence). The germline V and J ends were trimmed by 4 bases and 0 bases, with 12 bases remaining between them. The CDR3 loop spans 15 amino acids. This clone was observed once. Authors' methods: Scientists estimated how many nucleated cells there were by amplifying reference gene primers. Clones were read by immunoSEQ multiplex PCR, and TCRdb kept only the in-frame ones, dropping some. That table is the source of V, J and clone size, and D and trimming were worked out from the DNA. The repertoire holds roughly 39,000 clones, with over 85% as singletons.

Sample: peripheral blood. This receptor was taken from a human donor with active COVID-19. The donor label of this sample is uncertain. The chain uses TRBV5-5 and TRBJ2-3, with D tentatively TRBD1 (6 bases). CDR3 nucleotides: TGTGCCAGCAGCCTACGAGGGGGAAGCACAGATACGCAGTATTTT. The encoded protein is CASSLRGGSTDTQYF.